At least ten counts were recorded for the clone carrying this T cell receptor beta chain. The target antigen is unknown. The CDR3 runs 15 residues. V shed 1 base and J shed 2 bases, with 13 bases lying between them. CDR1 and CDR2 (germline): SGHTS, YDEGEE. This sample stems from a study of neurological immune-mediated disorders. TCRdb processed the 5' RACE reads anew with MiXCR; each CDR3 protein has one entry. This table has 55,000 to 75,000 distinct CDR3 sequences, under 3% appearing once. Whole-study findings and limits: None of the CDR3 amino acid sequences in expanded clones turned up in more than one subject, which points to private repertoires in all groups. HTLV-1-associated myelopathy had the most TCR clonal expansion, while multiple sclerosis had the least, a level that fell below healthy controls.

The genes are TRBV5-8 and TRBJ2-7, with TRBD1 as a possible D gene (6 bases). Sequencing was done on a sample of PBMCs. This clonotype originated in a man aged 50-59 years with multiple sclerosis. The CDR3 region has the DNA TGTGCCAGCAGCTTGAACAGGGCCGAAACCTACGAGCAGTACTTC. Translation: CASSLNRAETYEQYF. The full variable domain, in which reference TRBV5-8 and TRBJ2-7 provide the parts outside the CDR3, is EAGVTQSPTHLIKTRGQQATLRCSPISGHTSVYWYQQALGLGLQFLLWYDEGEERNRGNFPPRFSGRQFPNYSSELNVNALELEDSALYLCASSLNRAETYEQYFGPGTRLTVT.